Presented here are 19 T cell receptor beta chains from one specimen sequenced in a study of human T cells and chemical hapten exposure. Using its own MiXCR run on the RACE reads, TCRdb lists one record per CDR3 protein. The repertoire holds some 150,000 distinct CDR3 sequences, with approximately 10% as singletons. Time point meaning: patch test 2, 6 weeks after DPC sensitization. The treatment here: therapeutic diphenylcyclopropenone sensitization with weekly scalp DPC. The sample in question was whole blood, obtained in connection with sensitization to the hapten diphenylcyclopropenone (DPC). The receptors originated from a woman aged 45-60 years with alopecia areata. Some clones in this sample may be carry-over from other donors' samples.

The rearrangement uses TRBV4-2 and TRBJ1-1; D is undetermined. The length of the CDR3 is 11 residues. Trimming shortened V by 4 bases and J by 7 bases, and 7 bases separated the two germline ends. Germline assignment: CDR1 LGHNA and CDR2 YNFKEQ. CDR3 in amino acids: CASSPGFEAFF. The CDR3 coding sequence is TGTGCCAGCAGCCCGGGGTTTGAAGCTTTCTTT.

The chain carries TRBV27 and TRBJ2-7, with D perhaps matching TRBD2 (6 bases). The CDR3 extends over 14 amino acids. From germline, CDR1 is MNHEY and CDR2 SMNVEV (reference sequence). Trimming took 10 bases from V and 4 from J, leaving 20 bases between them. The CDR3 coding sequence is TGTGCCAACCGTTCTGGCAGCGCGGGATACGAGCAGTACTTC. It translates to CANRSGSAGYEQYF.

This clonotype was found a few times. The chain employs TRBV28 and TRBJ2-7; 11 bases match TRBD2. Germline V lookup: CDR1 MDHEN, CDR2 SYDVKM. J lost 3 bases, V lost 5 bases, and 6 bases had no gene match. The CDR3 has 15 amino acids. The DNA for the CDR3 is TGTGCCAGCAGTGTGAAACTAGCGGGGGTCTACGAGCAGTACTTC. Its protein product is CASSVKLAGVYEQYF.

In its sample, this clonotype was seen many times. This chain links TRBV7-9 with TRBJ2-3; 13 bases agree with TRBD2. The CDR3 contains 17 residues. CDR1 is SEHNR and CDR2 is FQNEAQ in the germline V gene (reference sequence). J was trimmed by 4 bases and V by 5 bases; bases with no gene match: 9. The CDR3 DNA is TGTGCCAGCAGCCCCCCGGGACTAGCGGGAAACGCAGATACGCAGTATTTT. It yields the protein CASSPPGLAGNADTQYF.

The V call is TRBV7-9, the J call TRBJ1-6; TRBD1 matches at 9 bases. V shed 7 bases and J 5 bases; nucleotides not matched to a gene: 6. The CDR3 consists of 15 residues. Germline V gene lookup returns CDR1 SEHNR and CDR2 FQNEAQ (reference sequence). This CDR3 is CASNTGTGNNSPLHF. The CDR3 DNA sequence: TGTGCCAGCAACACCGGGACAGGGAATAATTCACCCCTCCACTTT.

This clonotype was seen a few times. V is TRBV12-3 or TRBV12-4 and J is TRBJ2-2; the match to TRBD1 covers 10 bases. V lost 6 bases and J lost 5; bases outside the gene matches: 9. The CDR3 consists of 16 residues. CDR3 sequence (DNA): TGTGCCAGCAGCAAAAGACAGGGGGCGCTTACCGGGGAGCTGTTTTTT. As protein: CASSKRQGALTGELFF.

The table lists this clonotype with many counts. The V gene is TRBV30, the J gene TRBJ1-1, with TRBD1 matching over 8 bases. CDR1 and CDR2 from the germline V gene are GTSNPN and SVGIG (reference sequence). The V segment lost 7 bases and the J segment 2 bases; nucleotides outside the gene matches: 6. The CDR3 covers 13 residues. CDR3 coding DNA: TGTGCCTCACGGACAGGGACAAACACTGAAGCTTTCTTT. Translating it yields CASRTGTNTEAFF.

This clonotype was observed at least ten times. V gene TRBV6-2 or TRBV6-3 combines with J gene TRBJ2-1, with 14 bases lining up with TRBD2. The V segment lost 5 bases and the J segment 7 bases; nucleotides outside the gene matches: 7. Germline CDR1 is MNHEY and CDR2 is SVGEGT. The CDR3 spans 16 residues. CDR3 coding DNA: TGTGCCAGCAGTGGTCCGGGACTAGCGGGAGTGAATGAGCAGTTCTTC. Encoded protein: CASSGPGLAGVNEQFF.

This clonotype was counted a few times. The J gene is TRBJ2-5, the V gene TRBV18; TRBD2 matches at 13 bases. From germline, CDR1 is KGHSH and CDR2 LQKENI. Trimming took 3 bases from V and 4 from J; bases not matched to a gene: 11. The CDR3 is 18 amino acids. CDR3 protein: CASSPGLGLAGERETQYF. The CDR3 nucleotides are TGTGCCAGCTCACCCGGTCTTGGACTAGCGGGAGAACGAGAGACCCAGTACTTC.

This clonotype was counted only a few times. The chain is built from TRBV11-1 and TRBJ2-3, with D unclear. The CDR3 runs to 12 residues. The germline V gene has CDR1 SGHAT and CDR2 FQDESV (reference sequence). V lost 5 bases and J lost 6, with 9 bases in between. CDR3 sequence (DNA): TGTGCCAGCAGCCGCGAACTGGATACGCAGTATTTT. Translation gives CASSRELDTQYF.

This clonotype has ten or more counts. The V gene is TRBV5-1, the J gene TRBJ2-3; D remains ambiguous. The germline V gene encodes CDR1 SGHRS and CDR2 YFSETQ. The CDR3 extends over 14 amino acids. Trimming shortened V by 0 bases and J by 0 bases, and 5 bases separated the two germline ends. The CDR3 coding sequence is TGCGCCAGCAGCTTGGACAGTAGCACAGATACGCAGTATTTT. It yields the protein CASSLDSSTDTQYF.

This clonotype has just a few counts. The V call is TRBV7-9, the J call TRBJ1-5, with TRBD1 identical over 9 bases. Germline CDR1 and CDR2: SEHNR and FQNEAQ (reference sequence). J was trimmed by 11 bases and V by 5 bases; bases with no gene match: 22. The CDR3 is 18 amino acids. Here the CDR3 reads CASSPGQGGNGFTTAQHF. The CDR3, as DNA: TGTGCCAGCAGCCCGGGACAGGGAGGAAATGGTTTCACCACAGCCCAGCATTTT.

CDR3 bases: TGTGCCAGCAGCGGGAGGGGCAATGAGCAGTTCTTC. Its protein product is CASSGRGNEQFF. The J gene is TRBJ2-1, the V gene TRBV3-1, with 7 nucleotides matching TRBD2. Trimming removed 5 bases from V and 6 bases from J; junction bases left unmatched: 1. CDR3 size: 12 residues. CDR1 is LGHDT and CDR2 is YNNKEL in the germline V gene (reference sequence).

The table lists this clonotype with many counts. This sequence joins TRBV29-1 and TRBJ2-7; no firm D call. The V gene lost 6 bases and the J gene lost 0 bases, with 12 bases spanning the gap. In germline, CDR1 is SQVTM, CDR2 ANQGSEA. This CDR3 has 13 residues. CDR3 residues: CSVPGASSYEQYF. The CDR3 nucleotides read TGCAGCGTCCCTGGCGCCAGCTCCTACGAGCAGTACTTC.

The J gene is TRBJ1-5, the V gene TRBV24-1; D uncertain. This CDR3 region has 14 residues. Trimming pared 4 bases from V and 4 bases from J, leaving 10 bases between. Germline assignment: CDR1 KGHDR and CDR2 SFDVKD. The CDR3 is CATSDPVGNQPQHF. The CDR3 nucleotides are TGTGCCACCAGTGACCCCGTGGGGAATCAGCCCCAGCATTTT.

This clonotype was detected a few times. V gene TRBV4-3 combines with J gene TRBJ2-2; D not certain. With 1 base removed from V and 0 bases from J, the gap between germline ends came to 6 bases. CDR1 and CDR2 (germline): LGHNA, YSLEER. This CDR3 has 15 residues. The CDR3 loop reads CASSQGLANTGELFF. CDR3 DNA: TGCGCCAGCAGCCAAGGACTGGCGAACACCGGGGAGCTGTTTTTT.

This clonotype was detected only a few times. This chain links TRBV5-6 with TRBJ1-5; TRBD1 is a possible D gene (5 bases). This CDR3 has 15 residues. Trimming took 4 bases from V and 2 from J, leaving 13 bases between them. The germline CDR1 and CDR2 sequences are SGHDT and YYEEEE. In nucleotides, the CDR3 is TGTGCCAGCAGCCCCCGGGGGGAGGGCAATCAGCCCCAGCATTTT. Amino acids: CASSPRGEGNQPQHF.

This clonotype was counted a few times. The J gene is TRBJ2-7, the V gene TRBV7-2; TRBD1 matches at 7 bases. Germline CDR1 SGHTA, CDR2 FQGNSA. The junction had 8 bases not matched to a gene; V was cut back by 5 bases and J by 4 bases. The CDR3 is 14 residues long. CDR3 in DNA: TGTGCCAGCAGCCGGCGGACAGGCCCATACGAGCAGTACTTC. This translates into CASSRRTGPYEQYF.

In its sample, this clonotype was seen many times. The V call is TRBV10-3, the J call TRBJ2-7; D gene unclear. Germline loops: CDR1 ENHRY, CDR2 SYGVKD. The CDR3 loop spans 13 amino acids. Deletions cut 3 bases from V and 6 bases from J, with 12 bases between. CDR3 coding DNA: TGTGCCATCAGTGAATTAGGACGCTTCGAGCAGTACTTC. Amino acid sequence: CAISELGRFEQYF.